This T cell receptor beta chain comes out of a study of tumor-infiltrating lymphocytes in primary liver carcinoma. Whole-study context: Patients, male and female, were 30 to 69 years old. The number of productive TCRbeta reads per sample ranged from roughly 3.65 to 7.5 million and was similar across tissue types. Study-level points and caveats: Whereas tumor region pairs overlapped more, tumor-adjacent and tumor-blood pairs overlapped less.

This clonotype was counted only a few times. Its antigen remains unknown. Total RNA (approximately 0.5 ug) served as template for TCR beta cDNA synthesis primed by a constant-region primer. It was through three nested multiplex PCR rounds of slightly modified ARM-PCR that TCR beta libraries arose. TRBV1-TRBV30 forward primers paired with a C-beta reverse primer were used in the first two PCR rounds, which ran approximately 10 cycles each. TCRdb processed the multiplex PCR reads anew with MiXCR; each CDR3 protein has one entry. The sample comprises 90,000 to 100,000 distinct CDR3 sequences, around two thirds of which are singletons, and around 9.1% rests with the top ten. J lost 4 bases, V lost 5 bases, and 6 bases had no gene match. CDR1 is SEHNR and CDR2 is FQNEAQ in the germline V gene (reference sequence). The CDR3 sequence is 17 residues long. RNA and DNA were co-extracted from approximately 20-30 mg of unsorted bulk tissue. Every tumor specimen contained over 85% viable tumor cells.

The clonotype comes from an older woman with primary liver carcinoma and hepatitis B virus infection. The sample taken for sequencing was liver tumor tissue from sampling region 5. Subset denoted: tumor region T5, tumor centre. This rearrangement joins TRBV7-9 to TRBJ2-1; the match to TRBD2 covers 15 bases. The CDR3 reads CASSHGLAGGVYNEQFF. The CDR3 DNA reads TGTGCCAGCAGCCACGGACTAGCGGGAGGGGTTTACAATGAGCAGTTCTTC.